Following are 2 T cell receptor delta chains from one sample sequenced in a study of γδ T cells in repeated Plasmodium falciparum infection. TCRdb re-identified clones in the multiplex PCR reads via CATT. Of tens of thousands of delta-chain clones in the sample, over 1.5% were seen once. Bulk repertoires came from Vgamma9/Vdelta2+ or Vdelta2-negative gammadelta T cells flow-sorted from PBMC. The sample comprised gamma-delta T cells from blood. These receptors were taken from a pool of human donors (malaria-infected and uninfected, not separated).

This clone was seen at least ten times. The TCRdb protein, from a much larger clone, departs from this DNA's translation at residue 9, likely by read error; the protein shown derives from the DNA. V is TRDV1 and J is TRDJ1, with D possibly matching TRDD3 (5 bases). The CDR3 consists of 17 residues. The V and J ends lost 4 bases and 2 bases respectively, with 20 bases between them. The germline V gene encodes CDR1 TSWWSYY and CDR2 QGS. This CDR3 is CALGGPWGCKRTDKLIF. In nucleotides, the CDR3 is TGTGCTCTTGGGGGGCCTTGGGGTTGCAAGAGGACCGATAAACTCATCTTT.

Only a few counts were recorded for this clone. The translation of this DNA and the TCRdb protein of a much larger clone differ at residue 16, probably owing to a read error; the protein shown here is translated from the DNA. The chain is built from TRDV1 and TRDJ1, with D uncertain. Here the J gene came from matching the DNA to germline, since TCRdb omits it. Germline-derived CDR1 and CDR2 are TSWWSYY and QGS. This CDR3 spans 19 amino acids. This CDR3 is CALGGPQGVPRLGTDRLIF. The DNA for the CDR3 is TGTGCTCTTGGGGGACCACAAGGGGTGCCCCGTCTTGGAACCGATAGACTCATCTTT.